This T cell receptor beta chain was recovered during a study of blood T cell repertoires in COVID-19. Participants were placed into cohorts based on the clinical history they reported. TCRdb keeps only in-frame clones here, not all; method: immunoSEQ multiplex PCR. In the table there are 250,000 to 300,000 clones, over 80% of which are singletons. Germline-derived CDR1 and CDR2 are LGHDT and YNNKEL (reference sequence). The CDR3 spans 13 residues. V was clipped by 3 bases and J by 2 bases; unmatched bases: 1. The rearrangement links TRBV3-1 (or the pseudogene TRBV3-2) to TRBJ2-7; TRBD2 aligns across 7 bases. Sequenced material: PBMCs or T cells enriched from blood (not recorded which). The receptor's source is a human donor in a cohort exposed to, infected with or recovered from COVID-19 (not recorded which). The donor label of this sample is uncertain. CDR3 protein: CASSQGGAYEQYF. The DNA of the CDR3 is TGTGCCAGCAGCCAGGGGGGGGCCTACGAGCAGTACTTC.